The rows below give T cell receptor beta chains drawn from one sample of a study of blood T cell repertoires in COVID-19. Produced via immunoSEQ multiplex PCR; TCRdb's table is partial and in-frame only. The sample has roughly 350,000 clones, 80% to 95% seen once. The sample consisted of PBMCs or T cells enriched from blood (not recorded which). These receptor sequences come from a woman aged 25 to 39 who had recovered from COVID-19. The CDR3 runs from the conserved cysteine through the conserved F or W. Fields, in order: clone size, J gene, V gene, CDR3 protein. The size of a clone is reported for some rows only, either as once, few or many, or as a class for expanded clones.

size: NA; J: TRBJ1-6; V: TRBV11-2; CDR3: CASSQQDRSHNSPLHF
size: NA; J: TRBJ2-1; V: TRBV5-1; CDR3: CASSLDRGYEQFF
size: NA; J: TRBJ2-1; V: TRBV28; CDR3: CASSFRRRAHEQFF
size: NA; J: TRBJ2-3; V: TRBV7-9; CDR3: CASSPTKGGANTQYF
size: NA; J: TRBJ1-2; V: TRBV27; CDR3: CASSPLPGQGDRYYGYTF
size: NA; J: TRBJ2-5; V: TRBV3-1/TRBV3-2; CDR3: CASSPGGGETQYF
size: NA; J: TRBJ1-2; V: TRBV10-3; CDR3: CAIKSPGANGYTF
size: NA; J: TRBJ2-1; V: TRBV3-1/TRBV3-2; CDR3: CASSLGLHPSSYNEQFF
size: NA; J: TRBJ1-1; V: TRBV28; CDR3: CASSPGQGDTEAFF
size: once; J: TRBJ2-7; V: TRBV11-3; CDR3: CASRATGGNYEQYF
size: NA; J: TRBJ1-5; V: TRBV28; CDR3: CASSLYVRGTGKFQPQHF
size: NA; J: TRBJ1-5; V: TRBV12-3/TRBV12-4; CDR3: CASSYSQNQPQHF
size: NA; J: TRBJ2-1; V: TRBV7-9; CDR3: CASSFPLRGPEQFF
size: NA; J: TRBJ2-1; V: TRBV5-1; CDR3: CASSLSVGQFVNEQFF
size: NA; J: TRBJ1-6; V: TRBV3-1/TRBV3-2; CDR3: CASSQTGNSPLHF
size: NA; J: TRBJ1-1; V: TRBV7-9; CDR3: CASSAQGNTEAFF
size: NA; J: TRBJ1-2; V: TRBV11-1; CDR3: CASSTGGNGYTF
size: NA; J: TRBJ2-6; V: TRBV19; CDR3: CASNQGTGANVLTF
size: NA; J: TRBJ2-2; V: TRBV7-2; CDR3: CASSIGQGGELFF
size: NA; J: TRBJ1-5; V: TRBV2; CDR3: CAIRRDSQNQPQHF
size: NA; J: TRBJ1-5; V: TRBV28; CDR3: CASTPTGGGQPQHF
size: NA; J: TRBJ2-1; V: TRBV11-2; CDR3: CASSLVVLAGDSYNEQFF